These 31 T cell receptor beta chains were all obtained from the same sample, sequenced in a study of OX40 agonist ivuxolimab in advanced cancers. The method was immunoSEQ multiplex PCR; TCRdb's version includes in-frame clones alone and lacks a portion of them. The data contain fewer than 30,000 clones, around nine tenths of them singletons. The specimen was CD4+ or CD8+ T cells sorted from blood, collected in a trial of the OX40 agonist ivuxolimab. The receptors derive from an adult with an advanced solid tumor such as melanoma, head and neck, liver or kidney cancer.

This chain connects TRBV28 to TRBJ2-1, with a weak D call TRBD2 (6 bases). Deletions cut 3 bases from V and 8 bases from J, with 8 bases between. There are 12 residues in the CDR3. Looked up from germline, CDR1 is MDHEN and CDR2 is SYDVKM. In DNA, the CDR3 is TGTGCCAGCAGTTTGCCGGGAGATGAGCAGTTCTTC. This gives the protein CASSLPGDEQFF.

The chain has TRBV29-1 and TRBJ2-3; D might be TRBD2 (5 bases). The CDR3 has 14 amino acids. In germline, CDR1 is SQVTM, CDR2 ANQGSEA. Trimming cost V 3 bases and J 1 base, with 11 bases left between them. Written as DNA, the CDR3 is TGCAGCGTTGATTATCTAGCTCGCACAGATACGCAGTATTTT. Amino acid sequence: CSVDYLARTDTQYF.

This clone is classed as medium-sized. J is TRBJ1-5 and V is TRBV9, with D possibly being TRBD1 (6 bases). Trimming shortened V by 3 bases and J by 3 bases, and 13 bases separated the two germline ends. Germline V gene lookup returns CDR1 SGDLS and CDR2 YYNGEE. The CDR3 has 15 amino acids. Here the CDR3 DNA reads TGTGCCAGCAGCGCCTTAACAGGGATCAATCAGCCCCAGCATTTT. Translation gives CASSALTGINQPQHF.

The sample holds a few counts of this clone. This chain joins TRBV4-2 and TRBJ1-3; TRBD1 might be the D (6 bases). This CDR3 has 16 amino acids. Trimming took off 1 base at V and 1 base at J, with 11 bases between the two ends. Germline V gene sequence: CDR1 LGHNA, CDR2 YNFKEQ. The CDR3 is CASSQGRGRSGNTIYF. The CDR3 bases are TGTGCCAGCAGCCAAGGGCGGGGGCGTTCTGGAAACACCATATATTTT.

The rearrangement links TRBV2 to TRBJ1-3; D possibly corresponds to TRBD1 (5 bases). This CDR3 has 16 amino acids. V was cut by 6 bases and J by 4 bases, with 19 bases left in between. Germline CDR1 reads SNHLY; CDR2 reads FYNNEI. Written as DNA, the CDR3 is TGTGCCAGCAGAGCCCGGACCAGGGTGTCCGGAAACACCATATATTTT. Its protein is CASRARTRVSGNTIYF.

This chain joins TRBV7-9 and TRBJ1-1, with no clear D. CDR3 length: 12 residues. The germline V gene encodes CDR1 SEHNR and CDR2 FQNEAQ (reference sequence). V lost 5 bases, J lost 5 bases, and 9 bases lay in between. CDR3 protein: CASSHGLTEAFF. CDR3 nucleotides: TGTGCCAGCAGCCACGGGTTAACTGAAGCTTTCTTT.

The table lists this clone with a count of one. The chain combines TRBV7-9 with TRBJ2-7; 11 bases are shared with TRBD1. Germline CDR1 is SEHNR and CDR2 is FQNEAQ (reference sequence). Trimming cost V 4 bases and J 6 bases; bases outside gene matches: 5. The CDR3 is 14 amino acids. CDR3 nucleotide sequence: TGTGCCAGCAGCTACCCGGACAGGGGGCGCGAGCAGTACTTC. This codes for CASSYPDRGREQYF. Full variable domain (missing parts from reference TRBV7-9 and TRBJ2-7): DTGVSQNPRHKITKRGQNVTFRCDPISEHNRLYWYRQTLGQGPEFLTYFQNEAQLEKSRLLSDRFSAERPKGSFSTLEIQRTEQGDSAMYLCASSYPDRGREQYFGPGTRLTVT.

The DNA of the CDR3 is TGTGCCAGCACGGGTAGGGGCGGGACCTCATCCTACGAGCAGTACTTC. It yields the protein CASTGRGGTSSYEQYF. V is TRBV2 and J is TRBJ2-7, with D possibly being TRBD2 (6 bases). The CDR3 extends over 16 amino acids. The V end was cut by 7 bases, the J end by 1 base, with 20 bases between. Germline assignment: CDR1 SNHLY and CDR2 FYNNEI.

The chain has TRBV18 and TRBJ1-3; D is uncertain. CDR3 length: 15 amino acids. Per germline, CDR1 KGHSH and CDR2 LQKENI. The germline V and J ends were trimmed by 5 bases and 8 bases, with 19 bases remaining between them. The CDR3 reads CASSITGSYLDTIYF. The CDR3, as DNA: TGTGCCAGCTCAATAACCGGGAGCTACTTGGACACCATATATTTT.

The chain has TRBV4-2 and TRBJ1-1, with D unclear. The germline V gene has CDR1 LGHNA and CDR2 YNFKEQ. The CDR3 has 13 residues. The V gene lost 5 bases and the J gene lost 1 base, with 8 bases spanning the gap. CDR3 DNA sequence: TGTGCCAGCAGCTTTGAGAGGAACACTGAAGCTTTCTTT. It translates to CASSFERNTEAFF.

This clone was seen just once. V and J are TRBV4-1 and TRBJ1-1, with D perhaps matching TRBD1 (6 bases). Germline V lookup: CDR1 MGHRA, CDR2 YSYEKL. V lost 0 bases, J lost 3 bases, and 11 bases lay in between. The CDR3 loop spans 15 amino acids. CDR3 residues: CASSQDLGGYTEAFF. The CDR3 DNA follows: TGCGCCAGCAGCCAAGATCTGGGGGGCTACACTGAAGCTTTCTTT.

CDR3 nucleotides: TGTGCCAGCAGCCACCGGACAGGGTTAGTTGGCTACACCTTC. It yields the protein CASSHRTGLVGYTF. This chain uses TRBV4-2 with TRBJ1-2; 8 bases align to TRBD1. Trimming took 3 bases from V and 7 from J; bases not matched to a gene: 7. CDR3 size: 14 residues. CDR1 is LGHNA, CDR2 YNFKEQ, per germline.

The V gene is TRBV25-1, the J gene TRBJ2-3; 11 positions agree with TRBD2. V lost 4 bases, J lost 0 bases, and 6 bases stayed unmatched. This CDR3 is 17 amino acids long. Germline V CDR1 and CDR2: MGHDK, SYGVNS. CDR3 sequence: CASSGLAGGMSTDTQYF. The CDR3 nucleotides read TGTGCCAGCAGTGGATTAGCGGGGGGGATGAGCACAGATACGCAGTATTTT.

The genes are TRBV19 and TRBJ2-7; no clear D gene. The CDR3 extends over 14 amino acids. Per germline, CDR1 LNHDA and CDR2 SQIVND (reference sequence). Trimming cost V 6 bases and J 6 bases, with 18 bases left between them. CDR3 loop: CASSLTGAGAEQYF. The CDR3 bases are TGTGCCAGTAGCCTAACGGGCGCAGGTGCCGAGCAGTACTTC.

V is TRBV30 and J is TRBJ2-7; 7 bases are shared with TRBD2. Germline V gene sequence: CDR1 GTSNPN, CDR2 SVGIG (reference sequence). There are 13 residues in the CDR3. Germline trimming cut 1 base from V and 3 bases from J; bases unmatched to any gene: 3. As DNA, the CDR3 is TGTGCCTGGAGTGAGGCTAGCGGCTACGAGCAGTACTTC. It is translated as CAWSEASGYEQYF.

The CDR3 protein is CASSLTYEQYF. The CDR3 coding sequence is TGTGCCAGCAGTTTAACCTACGAGCAGTACTTC. V usage is TRBV28 and J usage is TRBJ2-7; D is unresolved. This CDR3 contains 11 residues. The V gene lost 2 bases and the J gene lost 2 bases, with 1 base spanning the gap. Germline V lookup: CDR1 MDHEN, CDR2 SYDVKM.

The J gene is TRBJ2-7, the V gene TRBV9; 8 bases fit TRBD1. The CDR3 extends over 15 amino acids. Germline trimming cut 2 bases from V and 3 bases from J; bases unmatched to any gene: 7. The germline CDR1 and CDR2 sequences are SGDLS and YYNGEE. CDR3 nucleotide sequence: TGTGCCAGCAGCGTTGAGGGACAGGCAAACTACGAGCAGTACTTC. It encodes CASSVEGQANYEQYF.

As regards this clone: The junction shows a germline mismatch at one end, possibly a read error. This sequence joins TRBV7-7 and TRBJ1-5, with D uncertain. The CDR3 consists of 13 residues. Germline CDR1 and CDR2: SSHAT and FNYEAQ (reference sequence). The chain's CDR3 is CASSPALNQPQHF. The CDR3 bases are TGTGCTAGCAGCCCAGCCCTAAATCAGCCCCAGCATTTT.

The rearrangement joins TRBV7-8 to TRBJ1-1; no firm D call. Between the trimmed V and J ends, which lost 8 bases and 1 base, there was a span of 14 bases. This CDR3 has 14 amino acids. Germline-derived CDR1 and CDR2 are SGHVS and FQNEAQ. CDR3 sequence (DNA): TGTGCCAGCGGCCCTCCGACGACGAACACTGAAGCTTTCTTT. Residues: CASGPPTTNTEAFF.

V usage is TRBV7-6 and J usage is TRBJ2-7; D is undetermined. Germline V gives CDR1 SGHVS, CDR2 FNYEAQ. Trimming took 2 bases from V and 5 from J, leaving 13 bases between them. The CDR3 is made up of 14 amino acids. The CDR3 region is CASSLSLDRNEQYF. CDR3 coding DNA: TGTGCCAGCAGCTTATCCCTAGACCGCAACGAGCAGTACTTC.

The J gene is TRBJ2-1, the V gene TRBV19; perhaps TRBD2 as D (5 bases). Per the germline V gene, CDR1 is LNHDA and CDR2 is SQIVND (reference sequence). V was clipped by 5 bases and J by 6 bases, with 5 bases between them. This CDR3 has 11 amino acids. The CDR3 region is CASSEGNEQFF. CDR3 nucleotide sequence: TGTGCCAGTAGTGAGGGCAATGAGCAGTTCTTC. The variable domain in full, completed from reference TRBV19 and TRBJ2-1, reads DGGITQSPKYLFRKEGQNVTLSCEQNLNHDAMYWYRQDPGQGLRLIYYSQIVNDFQKGDIAEGYSVSREKKESFPLTVTSAQKNPTAFYLCASSEGNEQFFGPGTRLTVL.

This clone was observed a single time. J is TRBJ2-7 and V is TRBV10-2; D uncertain. The V gene lost 2 bases and the J gene lost 3 bases, with 8 bases spanning the gap. This CDR3 comprises 13 residues. CDR1 and CDR2 from the germline V gene are WSHSY and SAAADI. The CDR3 sequence is CASSETPRYEQYF. For the CDR3, the DNA is TGCGCCAGCAGTGAGACACCGCGCTACGAGCAGTACTTC.

V and J are TRBV6-1 and TRBJ2-6; D possibly corresponds to TRBD1 (5 bases). Trimming left V 5 bases short and J 4 bases short, with 12 bases between. CDR1 is MNHNS, CDR2 SASEGT, per germline. The CDR3 runs 15 residues. The CDR3 region has the DNA TGTGCCAGCAGTCAAGACAGTACCGGGGCCAACGTCCTGACTTTC. Translated: CASSQDSTGANVLTF.

V is TRBV6-4 and J is TRBJ2-6; TRBD2 might be the D (5 bases). V lost 7 bases and J 0 bases, leaving 13 bases between the germline ends. This CDR3 has 16 amino acids. Germline loops: CDR1 MRHNA, CDR2 SNTAGT. The DNA of the CDR3 is TGTGCCAGCACCCCCGGGGTAAACTCTGGGGCCAACGTCCTGACTTTC. This sequence encodes CASTPGVNSGANVLTF.

This chain connects TRBV6-5 to TRBJ2-1; perhaps TRBD2 as D (7 bases). V was clipped by 0 bases and J by 7 bases, with 16 bases between them. CDR3 length equals 16 residues. Germline values: CDR1 MNHEY, CDR2 SVGAGI. The CDR3 region is CASSYSGEGGVNEQFF. CDR3 bases: TGTGCCAGCAGTTACTCGGGGGAAGGGGGGGTAAATGAGCAGTTCTTC.

V gene TRBV7-3 combines with J gene TRBJ2-1; D possibly corresponds to TRBD1 (6 bases). The CDR3 covers 16 residues. V lost 4 bases and J 6 bases, leaving 19 bases between the germline ends. Per the germline V gene, CDR1 is SGHTA and CDR2 is FQGTGA. CDR3 protein: CASSSYGQFERNEQFF. The CDR3 DNA reads TGTGCCAGCAGCTCTTATGGACAGTTCGAGCGCAATGAGCAGTTCTTC.

The rearrangement links TRBV4-2 to TRBJ2-7; D is unresolved. Germline V gives CDR1 LGHNA, CDR2 YNFKEQ. CDR3 length: 11 residues. Deletions cut 3 bases from V and 6 bases from J, with 6 bases between. The CDR3 region is CASSHGSEQYF. CDR3 nucleotides: TGTGCCAGCAGCCATGGAAGCGAGCAGTACTTC.

This chain uses TRBV6-1 with TRBJ1-1, with D unclear. Per germline, CDR1 MNHNS and CDR2 SASEGT. The V end lost 5 bases, the J end lost 7 bases, and 11 bases lay between the germline ends. The CDR3 consists of 12 residues. DNA for the CDR3: TGTGCCAGCAGTTATGGTGGGGTTGAAGCTTTCTTT. It encodes CASSYGGVEAFF.

The chain carries TRBV7-3 and TRBJ2-7; 11 bases line up with TRBD2. The CDR3 has 17 amino acids. Germline V lookup: CDR1 SGHTA, CDR2 FQGTGA. Trimming cost V 3 bases and J 4 bases; bases outside gene matches: 11. CDR3 nucleotides: TGTGCCAGCAGCTTCAACCCCAATAGCGGGGGGGTATACGAGCAGTACTTC. Its protein product is CASSFNPNSGGVYEQYF.

The chain has TRBV11-2 and TRBJ2-7, with 12 positions matching TRBD2. V trimming: 0 bases; J trimming: 4 bases; junction bases outside the gene matches: 4. CDR3 length: 16 amino acids. Germline V gives CDR1 SGHAT, CDR2 FQNNGV. The CDR3 sequence: CASSLDRTSGNYEQYF. CDR3 DNA sequence: TGTGCCAGCAGCTTAGATAGGACTAGCGGGAATTACGAGCAGTACTTC.

This chain joins TRBV4-3 and TRBJ1-2, with D maybe TRBD1 (6 bases). The germline gives CDR1 LGHNA, CDR2 YSLEER. This CDR3 has 15 amino acids. Between the trimmed V and J ends, which lost 1 base and 4 bases, there was a span of 13 bases. The CDR3 DNA reads TGCGCCAGCAGCCAAGCTCCAGGGGTCGGCTATGGCTACACCTTC. Protein: CASSQAPGVGYGYTF.